The 24 T cell receptor beta chains below come from one sample, sequenced in a study of blood T cell repertoires in COVID-19. Data came from immunoSEQ multiplex PCR; TCRdb stores just in-frame clones and leaves some out. The sample consists of a few hundred thousand clones, 85% of them appearing once. The sequencing input was peripheral blood. The receptors here all came from a woman between 18 and 30 years old with acute or convalescent COVID-19.

J is TRBJ2-5 and V is TRBV9; 8 bases are shared with TRBD2. The CDR3 length is 17 residues. J was trimmed by 5 bases and V by 4 bases; bases with no gene match: 16. Germline assignment: CDR1 SGDLS and CDR2 YYNGEE. CDR3 sequence reads: CASSQAVGGGLGETQYF. Written as DNA, the CDR3 is TGTGCCAGCAGCCAGGCGGTCGGCGGGGGGCTCGGGGAGACCCAGTACTTC.

The chain employs TRBV10-1 and TRBJ2-2; D is unclear. This CDR3 is 13 amino acids long. V lost 8 bases, J lost 2 bases, and 9 bases lay in between. Germline V gene lookup returns CDR1 WNHNN and CDR2 SYGVQD (reference sequence). The DNA of the CDR3 is TGCGCCAGCGTCTCGGTCAACACCGGGGAGCTGTTTTTT. Translation: CASVSVNTGELFF.

V gene TRBV24-1 combines with J gene TRBJ2-7, with 7 nucleotides matching TRBD2. This CDR3 has 13 residues. J gave up 3 bases and V 6 bases, and 4 bases lay outside the gene matches. Germline V gene lookup returns CDR1 KGHDR and CDR2 SFDVKD. CDR3 protein: CATSKGGSYEQYF. CDR3 nucleotides: TGTGCCACCAGTAAAGGCGGGAGCTACGAGCAGTACTTC.

This chain links TRBV29-1 with TRBJ2-1, with TRBD1 as a possible D gene (5 bases). The V gene lost 5 bases and the J gene lost 3 bases, with 8 bases spanning the gap. Germline V gene lookup returns CDR1 SQVTM and CDR2 ANQGSEA. The CDR3 sequence is 12 residues long. The CDR3 loop is CSVFRVYNEQFF. Written as DNA, the CDR3 is TGCAGCGTTTTCAGGGTCTACAATGAGCAGTTCTTC.

The table lists this clone with a few counts. The gene calls are TRBV30 and TRBJ2-6; D unresolved. V lost 0 bases, J lost 0 bases, and 6 bases lay in between. The germline V gene encodes CDR1 GTSNPN and CDR2 SVGIG (reference sequence). This CDR3 comprises 15 residues. The CDR3 bases are TGTGCCTGGAGTGTATCCCTCTCTGGGGCCAACGTCCTGACTTTC. It is translated as CAWSVSLSGANVLTF.

The CDR3 sequence is CASSPRTGWNTEAFF. The CDR3 coding sequence is TGTGCCAGCAGTCCAAGGACAGGGTGGAACACTGAAGCTTTCTTT. The V and J genes are TRBV27 and TRBJ1-1, with 8 bases aligning to TRBD1. CDR1 and CDR2 from the germline V gene are MNHEY and SMNVEV (reference sequence). The junction had 6 bases not matched to a gene; V was cut back by 5 bases and J by 1 base. CDR3 length equals 15 residues.

The chain has TRBV19 and TRBJ1-5, with a tentative D call TRBD1 (6 bases). CDR1 and CDR2 from the germline V gene are LNHDA and SQIVND (reference sequence). The CDR3 loop spans 13 amino acids. Trimming stripped 5 bases from V and 3 bases from J, with 8 bases between. CDR3 amino acids: CASSQGYNQPQHF. In DNA, the CDR3 is TGTGCCAGTAGTCAGGGGTACAATCAGCCCCAGCATTTT. The whole variable domain, filled in from reference TRBV19 and TRBJ1-5, reads DGGITQSPKYLFRKEGQNVTLSCEQNLNHDAMYWYRQDPGQGLRLIYYSQIVNDFQKGDIAEGYSVSREKKESFPLTVTSAQKNPTAFYLCASSQGYNQPQHFGDGTRLSIL.

The chain's CDR3 is CASNSRGEQYF. CDR3 coding DNA: TGTGCCAGCAATAGTAGGGGAGAGCAGTACTTC. The chain recombines TRBV2 with TRBJ2-7; a possible D gene is TRBD1 (5 bases). Germline V gives CDR1 SNHLY, CDR2 FYNNEI. The ends were cut back, 7 bases at V and 7 bases at J, with 11 bases in the middle. The length of the CDR3 is 11 residues.

This chain joins TRBV15 and TRBJ1-6, with TRBD1 as a possible D gene (6 bases). Trimming left V 3 bases short and J 9 bases short, with 24 bases between. CDR1 is LNHNV and CDR2 is YYDKDF in the germline V gene (reference sequence). The CDR3 is made up of 18 amino acids. The CDR3 DNA sequence: TGTGCCACCAGCAGGCAAGACCGGGGGGCGGGAGGAATTTCACCCCTCCACTTT. It is translated as CATSRQDRGAGGISPLHF.

V is TRBV3-1 (or the pseudogene TRBV3-2) and J is TRBJ2-1; 10 bases match TRBD2. The length of the CDR3 is 16 residues. The germline V gene encodes CDR1 LGHDT and CDR2 YNNKEL (reference sequence). The junction had 12 bases not matched to a gene; V was cut back by 4 bases and J by 9 bases. The CDR3 spells CASSPRASGSSGEQFF. In DNA form, the CDR3 reads TGTGCCAGCAGCCCAAGGGCTAGCGGGAGTTCCGGTGAGCAGTTCTTC.

The chain is built from TRBV2 and TRBJ1-1, with a weak D call TRBD1 (5 bases). CDR1 and CDR2 from the germline V gene are SNHLY and FYNNEI. The CDR3 length is 15 residues. With 6 bases removed from V and 4 bases from J, the gap between germline ends came to 18 bases. The CDR3 coding sequence is TGTGCCAGCAGGTCACAGGAGTTGGGGGGCACTGAAGCTTTCTTT. Its protein product is CASRSQELGGTEAFF. Full variable domain (outside the CDR3, taken from reference TRBV2 and TRBJ1-1): EPEVTQTPSHQVTQMGQEVILRCVPISNHLYFYWYRQILGQKVEFLVSFYNNEISEKSEIFDDQFSVERPDGSNFTLKIRSTKLEDSAMYFCASRSQELGGTEAFFGQGTRLTVV.

The table lists this clone with a few counts. J is TRBJ1-5 and V is TRBV10-2; D is unresolved. The CDR3 is made up of 10 amino acids. V lost 11 bases and J lost 5, with 7 bases in between. Germline CDR1 is WSHSY and CDR2 is SAAADI. The CDR3 region is CAGLDQPQHF. In nucleotides, the CDR3 is TGCGCCGGACTGGATCAGCCCCAGCATTTT.

The chain links TRBV20-1 to TRBJ1-2; D is undetermined. Germline CDR1 and CDR2: DFQATT and SNEGSKA (reference sequence). The ends were cut back, 2 bases at V and 12 bases at J, with 13 bases in the middle. This CDR3 is 11 amino acids long. CDR3: CSARISSSDTF. The DNA of the CDR3 is TGCAGTGCTAGAATATCATCATCGGACACCTTC.

This clone was detected once. Germline is not matched at one junction end, which may reflect a read error. The chain has TRBV2 and TRBJ1-1; 9 positions match TRBD1. The CDR3 has 17 amino acids. The germline V gene has CDR1 SNHLY and CDR2 FYNNEI. The CDR3 protein is CTSRDATGGGMNTEAFF. CDR3 coding DNA: TGTACCAGCAGAGATGCCACAGGGGGCGGAATGAACACTGAAGCTTTCTTT.

The chain combines TRBV18 with TRBJ2-3; tentative D call: TRBD1 (6 bases). CDR3 size: 14 residues. Looked up from germline, CDR1 is KGHSH and CDR2 is LQKENI. Trimming took 5 bases from V and 2 from J, leaving 11 bases between them. In DNA form, the CDR3 reads TGTGCCAGCTCAGAGGGACACCTCACAGATACGCAGTATTTT. The encoded protein is CASSEGHLTDTQYF.

The chain uses TRBV30 and TRBJ2-3; 8 bases agree with TRBD1. Germline loops: CDR1 GTSNPN, CDR2 SVGIG (reference sequence). The ends lost 1 base at V and 5 bases at J; junction bases unmatched: 8. The CDR3 is 15 amino acids. The CDR3 DNA is TGTGCCTGGAGTGATCCGACAGGGGACGGAGATACGCAGTATTTT. Amino acids: CAWSDPTGDGDTQYF.

About this clone itself: Other DNA sequences in the sample encode the same CDR3. The chain carries TRBV9 and TRBJ2-1, with a possible D match to TRBD1 (5 bases). CDR1 and CDR2 from the germline V gene are SGDLS and YYNGEE. V lost 2 bases to trimming and J lost 6 bases, with 6 bases between them. The CDR3 runs to 12 residues. CDR3: CASSVDSNEQFF. The CDR3 DNA reads as TGTGCCAGCAGCGTTGACAGCAATGAGCAGTTCTTC. The full variable domain, completed using reference TRBV9 and TRBJ2-1, is DSGVTQTPKHLITATGQRVTLRCSPRSGDLSVYWYQQSLDQGLQFLIQYYNGEERAKGNILERFSAQQFPDLHSELNLSSLELGDSALYFCASSVDSNEQFFGPGTRLTVL.

For this clone: At the DNA level, this CDR3 is encoded by other sequences in the same sample as well. V is TRBV5-1 and J is TRBJ1-4, with 8 positions matching TRBD1. The CDR3 has 14 residues. CDR1 and CDR2 (germline): SGHRS, YFSETQ. J gave up 7 bases and V 3 bases, and 5 bases lay outside the gene matches. CDR3 sequence: CASSSQGAGEKLFF. The CDR3 DNA is TGCGCCAGCAGCTCCCAGGGGGCAGGTGAAAAACTGTTTTTT.

The V call is TRBV2, the J call TRBJ1-2, with 11 bases fitting TRBD1. CDR1 and CDR2 (germline): SNHLY, FYNNEI. Trimming cost V 6 bases and J 4 bases; bases outside gene matches: 4. The CDR3 spans 14 residues. CDR3 in DNA: TGTGCCAGCAGCGGGGACAGGGGGGGCTATGGCTACACCTTC. Protein product: CASSGDRGGYGYTF. The full variable domain, in which reference TRBV2 and TRBJ1-2 provide the parts outside the CDR3, is EPEVTQTPSHQVTQMGQEVILRCVPISNHLYFYWYRQILGQKVEFLVSFYNNEISEKSEIFDDQFSVERPDGSNFTLKIRSTKLEDSAMYFCASSGDRGGYGYTFGSGTRLTVV.

The chain has TRBV2 and TRBJ1-4, with D uncertain. V was trimmed by 0 bases and J by 3 bases, leaving 11 bases between them. CDR1 and CDR2 from the germline V gene are SNHLY and FYNNEI. The CDR3 has 16 residues. The DNA for the CDR3 is TGTGCCAGCAGTGAAGCGCGGTTGAGACCTAATGAAAAACTGTTTTTT. Translation gives CASSEARLRPNEKLFF.

The CDR3 DNA is TGTGCCAGCTCACCACTCACAGGGGGCGAAAACTATGGCTACACCTTC. Translation: CASSPLTGGENYGYTF. The chain carries TRBV18 and TRBJ1-2; 9 nucleotides line up with TRBD1. After removal of 1 base from V and 2 bases from J, the junction contained 5 bases not matched to a gene. This CDR3 comprises 16 residues. Germline V CDR1 and CDR2: KGHSH, LQKENI.

DNA for the CDR3: TGCGCCAGCAGCTCGACAGGGGATGGGACTGAAGCTTTCTTT. This gives the protein CASSSTGDGTEAFF. V is TRBV5-1 and J is TRBJ1-1, with 8 bases fitting TRBD1. Germline CDR1 is SGHRS and CDR2 is YFSETQ. V lost 3 bases and J lost 5; bases outside the gene matches: 6. CDR3 length: 14 residues.

This clone has only one observation. This chain links TRBV5-1 with TRBJ1-3; D remains ambiguous. The CDR3 is 16 amino acids. Trimming took off 0 bases at V and 0 bases at J, with 10 bases between the two ends. Germline-derived CDR1 and CDR2 are SGHRS and YFSETQ. In DNA, the CDR3 is TGCGCCAGCAGCTTGGATGGGCCTTTCTCTGGAAACACCATATATTTT. This encodes CASSLDGPFSGNTIYF.

The rearrangement joins TRBV7-2 to TRBJ2-3, with TRBD2 as a possible D gene (6 bases). The CDR3 is 15 residues long. Germline CDR1 reads SGHTA; CDR2 reads FQGNSA. Trimming pared 4 bases from V and 0 bases from J, leaving 11 bases between. The CDR3 sequence is CASSSPGLSTDTQYF. Here the CDR3 DNA reads TGTGCCAGCAGCTCCCCGGGACTGAGCACAGATACGCAGTATTTT.